The next 14 T cell receptor beta chains were all read from a single sample in a study of T-cell reconstitution after alpha-beta-depleted transplantation in children (dated by TCRdb to the mid-2010s). Library prep was done by PCR. TCRdb records Illumina HiSeq 2500 as the sequencer. To normalize quantification of the TCRbeta repertoire, the TCR libraries were built with molecular barcoding that relied on unique molecular identifiers. The public reads were reprocessed in TCRdb via fastp at Q25 and MiXCR, keeping in-frame beta chains. Rows matching on CDR3 protein sequence are summarized as one entry with the most common DNA and genes. The sample records approximately 520,000 distinct CDR3 sequences, 32% of which are singletons. 2.4% of the sample is taken by the ten largest. Sequenced here: PBMCs from the stem cell graft donor, sampled from the stem cell graft. These receptors were obtained from a human donor who donated a stem cell graft to a child with aplastic anemia.

The chain couples TRBV30 to TRBJ1-2; D possibly corresponds to TRBD1 (6 bases). The germline V gene has CDR1 GTSNPN and CDR2 SVGIG (reference sequence). V was shortened by 3 bases and J by 7 bases, with 15 bases between the two germline ends. This CDR3 spans 13 amino acids. The CDR3 DNA follows: TGTGCCTGGAGCGGGGCAGGGGTAGGTGGCTACACCTTC. It specifies CAWSGAGVGGYTF.

This clonotype was detected many times. V usage is TRBV12-3 or TRBV12-4 and J usage is TRBJ2-2, with 10 bases identical to TRBD1. This CDR3 comprises 14 residues. Germline trimming cut 4 bases from V and 4 bases from J; bases unmatched to any gene: 0. For the CDR3, the DNA is TGTGCCAGCAGTTGGACAGGGGGCACCGGGGAGCTGTTTTTT. Its translation is CASSWTGGTGELFF.

The chain carries TRBV3-1 and TRBJ2-5, with D tentatively TRBD1 (8 bases). Trimming pared 4 bases from V and 2 bases from J, leaving 17 bases between. This CDR3 comprises 16 residues. Germline V CDR1 and CDR2: LGHDT, YNNKEL (reference sequence). CDR3 sequence reads: CASSRQTGGGQETQYF. The CDR3 coding sequence is TGTGCCAGCAGCCGACAAACAGGGGGGGGACAAGAGACCCAGTACTTC.

The chain joins TRBV7-7 to TRBJ1-6; D remains ambiguous. V lost 1 base and J lost 0, with 10 bases in between. The CDR3 extends over 17 amino acids. The germline V gene has CDR1 SSHAT and CDR2 FNYEAQ (reference sequence). This chain's CDR3 is CASSLVWQSSYNSPLHF. For the CDR3, the DNA is TGTGCCAGCAGCTTAGTCTGGCAGAGCTCCTATAATTCACCCCTCCACTTT.

The rearrangement links TRBV25-1 to TRBJ1-2; 12 bases are a match to TRBD1. Per germline, CDR1 MGHDK and CDR2 SYGVNS. The CDR3 covers 15 residues. J lost 4 bases, V lost 2 bases, and 2 bases had no gene match. The CDR3 is CASSEGTGGGYGYTF. The CDR3 DNA reads as TGTGCCAGCAGTGAAGGGACAGGGGGCGGCTATGGCTACACCTTC.

This clonotype came up a few times. CDR3 amino acids: CAISDPRDSTSNEQFF. In nucleotides, the CDR3 is TGTGCCATCAGTGACCCGCGAGACTCAACATCCAATGAGCAGTTCTTC. The chain recombines TRBV10-3 with TRBJ2-1; D gene unclear. The V gene lost 3 bases and the J gene lost 6 bases, with 18 bases spanning the gap. The germline V gene encodes CDR1 ENHRY and CDR2 SYGVKD. The CDR3 contains 16 residues.

This chain joins TRBV7-8 and TRBJ1-5, with 8 positions matching TRBD1. This CDR3 spans 18 amino acids. The V segment lost 5 bases and the J segment 4 bases; nucleotides outside the gene matches: 16. CDR1 is SGHVS, CDR2 FQNEAQ, per germline. The CDR3 coding sequence is TGTGCCAGCAGCACGACAGGGGCCATATTCTCTGGGAATCAGCCCCAGCATTTT. This sequence encodes CASSTTGAIFSGNQPQHF.

This clonotype was counted at least ten times. J is TRBJ1-2 and V is TRBV6-5; D is uncertain. Germline CDR1 MNHEY, CDR2 SVGAGI. V gave up 0 bases and J gave up 8 bases, with 10 bases separating them. The CDR3 extends over 13 amino acids. The CDR3 coding sequence is TGTGCCAGCAGTTACTCGATTATAAGAGGCTACACCTTC. This translates into CASSYSIIRGYTF.

The chain links TRBV12-5 to TRBJ2-3; D might be TRBD2 (6 bases). Germline values: CDR1 LGHNT, CDR2 FRNRAP. This CDR3 is built from 16 residues. Between the trimmed V and J ends, which lost 0 bases and 1 base, there was a span of 11 bases. CDR3 region: CASGLVGRERTDTQYF. The CDR3 bases are TGTGCTAGTGGTTTGGTGGGGCGGGAACGCACAGATACGCAGTATTTT.

This sequence joins TRBV27 and TRBJ2-1; possible D gene TRBD1, 6 bases. The CDR3 extends over 15 amino acids. V dropped 3 bases and J dropped 7 bases, with 16 bases sitting between them. Germline-derived CDR1 and CDR2 are MNHEY and SMNVEV (reference sequence). CDR3 protein: CASSLERYRVNEQFF. In DNA form, the CDR3 reads TGTGCCAGCAGTTTGGAGCGCTACAGGGTGAATGAGCAGTTCTTC.

The J gene is TRBJ1-2, the V gene TRBV9; TRBD1 aligns across 7 bases. Germline CDR1 SGDLS, CDR2 YYNGEE. The ends lost 2 bases at V and 7 bases at J; junction bases unmatched: 8. This CDR3 has 14 amino acids. The CDR3 DNA sequence: TGTGCCAGCAGCGTCGAACAGGGGACCGGTGGCTACACCTTC. It yields the protein CASSVEQGTGGYTF.

The genes are TRBV5-1 and TRBJ2-3; possible D gene TRBD2, 5 bases. This CDR3 is built from 13 residues. V lost 2 bases and J lost 4, with 8 bases in between. Germline loops: CDR1 SGHRS, CDR2 YFSETQ. CDR3 in amino acids: CASSLRLPDTQYF. The CDR3 DNA reads as TGCGCCAGCAGCTTAAGACTACCAGATACGCAGTATTTT.

The gene calls are TRBV6-1 and TRBJ2-3; the match to TRBD2 covers 8 bases. This CDR3 spans 15 amino acids. The junction had 7 bases not matched to a gene; V was cut back by 5 bases and J by 3 bases. Per the germline V gene, CDR1 is MNHNS and CDR2 is SASEGT. The CDR3, as DNA: TGTGCCAGCAGTCGGGGCGGGGGGAGGACAGATACGCAGTATTTT. Amino acid sequence: CASSRGGGRTDTQYF.

This CDR3 is CSVLGGPNTEAFF. The CDR3 nucleotides are TGCAGTGTCCTGGGGGGGCCGAACACTGAAGCTTTCTTT. This chain joins TRBV20-1 and TRBJ1-1; D might be TRBD1 (6 bases). From germline, CDR1 is DFQATT and CDR2 SNEGSKA (reference sequence). The CDR3 sequence is 13 residues long. Trimming shortened V by 7 bases and J by 1 base, and 13 bases separated the two germline ends.